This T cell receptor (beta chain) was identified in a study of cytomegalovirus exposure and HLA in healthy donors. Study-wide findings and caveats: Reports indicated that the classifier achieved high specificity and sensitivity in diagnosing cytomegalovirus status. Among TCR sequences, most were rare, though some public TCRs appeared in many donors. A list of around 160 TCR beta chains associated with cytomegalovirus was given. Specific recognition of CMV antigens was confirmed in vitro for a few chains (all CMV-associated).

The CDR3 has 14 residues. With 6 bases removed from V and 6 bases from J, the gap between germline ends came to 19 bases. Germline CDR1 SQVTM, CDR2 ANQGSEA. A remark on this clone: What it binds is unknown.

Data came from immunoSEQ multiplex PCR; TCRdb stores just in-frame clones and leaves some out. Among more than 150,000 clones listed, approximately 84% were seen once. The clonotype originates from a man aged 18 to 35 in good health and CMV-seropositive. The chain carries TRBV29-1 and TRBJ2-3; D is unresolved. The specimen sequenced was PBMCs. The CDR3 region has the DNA TGCAGCGTCGCAAAGACGACCGGGTGGGATACGCAGTATTTT. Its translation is CSVAKTTGWDTQYF.